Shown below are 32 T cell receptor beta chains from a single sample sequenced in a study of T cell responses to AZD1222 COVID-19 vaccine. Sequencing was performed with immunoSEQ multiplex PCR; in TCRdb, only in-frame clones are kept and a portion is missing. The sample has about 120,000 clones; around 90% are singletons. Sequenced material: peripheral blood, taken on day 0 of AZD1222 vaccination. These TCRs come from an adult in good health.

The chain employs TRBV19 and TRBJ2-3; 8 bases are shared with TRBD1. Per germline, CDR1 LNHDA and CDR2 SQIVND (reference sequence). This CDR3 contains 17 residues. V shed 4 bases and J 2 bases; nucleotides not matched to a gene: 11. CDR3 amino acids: CASSTPPGTGITDTQYF. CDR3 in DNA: TGTGCCAGTAGTACCCCCCCCGGGACAGGCATCACAGATACGCAGTATTTT.

The CDR3 sequence: CASSLVSGEKLFF. The CDR3 DNA reads as TGTGCCAGCAGCTTAGTTTCTGGTGAAAAACTGTTTTTT. The gene calls are TRBV7-6 and TRBJ1-4; D is uncertain. With 1 base removed from V and 7 bases from J, the gap between germline ends came to 7 bases. CDR1 and CDR2 from the germline V gene are SGHVS and FNYEAQ. The CDR3 totals 13 residues.

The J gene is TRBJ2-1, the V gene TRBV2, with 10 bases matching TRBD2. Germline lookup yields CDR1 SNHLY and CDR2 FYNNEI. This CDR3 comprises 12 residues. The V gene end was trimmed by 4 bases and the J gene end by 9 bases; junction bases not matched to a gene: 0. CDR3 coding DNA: TGTGCCAGCAGTGGGACTAGCGGTGAGCAGTTCTTC. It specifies CASSGTSGEQFF.

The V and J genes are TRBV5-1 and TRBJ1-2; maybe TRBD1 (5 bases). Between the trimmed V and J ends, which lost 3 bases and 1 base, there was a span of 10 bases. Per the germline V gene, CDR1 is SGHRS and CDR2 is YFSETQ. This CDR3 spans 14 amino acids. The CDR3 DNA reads TGCGCCAGCAGCTCATCGACAGATAACTATGGCTACACCTTC. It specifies CASSSSTDNYGYTF.

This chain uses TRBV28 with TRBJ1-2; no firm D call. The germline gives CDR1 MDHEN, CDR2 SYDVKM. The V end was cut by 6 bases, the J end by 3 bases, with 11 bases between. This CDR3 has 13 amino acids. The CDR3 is CASSPGHHYGYTF. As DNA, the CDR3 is TGTGCCAGCAGCCCTGGGCACCACTATGGCTACACCTTC.

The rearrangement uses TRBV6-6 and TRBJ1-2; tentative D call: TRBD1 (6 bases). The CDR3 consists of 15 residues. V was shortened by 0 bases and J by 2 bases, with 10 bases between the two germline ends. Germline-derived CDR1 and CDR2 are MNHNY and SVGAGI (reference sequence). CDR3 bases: TGTGCCAGCAGTTACTCGGACAGCGGAAACTATGGCTACACCTTC. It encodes CASSYSDSGNYGYTF.

The CDR3 region is CASSPGGGLGYTF. The DNA of the CDR3 is TGTGCCAGCAGCCCCGGGGGGGGATTAGGCTACACCTTC. The chain couples TRBV5-4 to TRBJ1-2; maybe TRBD1 (5 bases). Germline lookup yields CDR1 SGHNT and CDR2 YYREEE (reference sequence). Trimming took 4 bases from V and 8 from J, leaving 15 bases between them. The CDR3 spans 13 residues.

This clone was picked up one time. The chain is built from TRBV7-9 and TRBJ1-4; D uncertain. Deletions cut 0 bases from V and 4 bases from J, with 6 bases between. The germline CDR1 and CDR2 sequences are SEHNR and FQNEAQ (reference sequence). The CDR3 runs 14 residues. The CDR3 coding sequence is TGTGCCAGCAGCTTAGCAGGGAGTAATGAAAAACTGTTTTTT. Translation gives CASSLAGSNEKLFF.

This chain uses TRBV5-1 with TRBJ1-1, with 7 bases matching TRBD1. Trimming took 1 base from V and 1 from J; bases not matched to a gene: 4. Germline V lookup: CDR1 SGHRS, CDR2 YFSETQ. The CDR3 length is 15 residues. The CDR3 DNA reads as TGCGCCAGCAGCTTGACGCGACAGGGGAACACTGAAGCTTTCTTT. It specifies CASSLTRQGNTEAFF.

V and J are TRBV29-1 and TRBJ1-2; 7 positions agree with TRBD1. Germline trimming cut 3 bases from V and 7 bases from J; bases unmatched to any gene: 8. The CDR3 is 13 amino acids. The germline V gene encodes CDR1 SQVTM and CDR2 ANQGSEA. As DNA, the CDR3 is TGCAGCGTTGAGTTCGACAGGGTCAGTGGCTACACCTTC. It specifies CSVEFDRVSGYTF.

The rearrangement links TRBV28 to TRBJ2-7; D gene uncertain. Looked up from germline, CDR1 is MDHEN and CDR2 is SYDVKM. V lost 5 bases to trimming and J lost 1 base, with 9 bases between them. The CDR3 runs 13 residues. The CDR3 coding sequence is TGTGCCAGCAGTCCTCAATCTTCCTACGAGCAGTACTTC. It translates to CASSPQSSYEQYF.

CDR3 coding DNA: TGTGCCAGCAGCACCATCTACGAGCAGTACTTC. It translates to CASSTIYEQYF. This chain connects TRBV12-3 or TRBV12-4 to TRBJ2-7; D uncertain. The V gene lost 6 bases and the J gene lost 3 bases, with 6 bases spanning the gap. The CDR3 is made up of 11 amino acids.

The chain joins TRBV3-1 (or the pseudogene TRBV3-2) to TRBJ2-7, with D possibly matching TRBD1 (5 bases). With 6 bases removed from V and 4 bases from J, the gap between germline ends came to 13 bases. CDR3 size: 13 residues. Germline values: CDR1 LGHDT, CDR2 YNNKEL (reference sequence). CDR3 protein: CASSTRGEYEQYF. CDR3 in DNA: TGTGCCAGCAGTACAAGGGGTGAGTACGAGCAGTACTTC.

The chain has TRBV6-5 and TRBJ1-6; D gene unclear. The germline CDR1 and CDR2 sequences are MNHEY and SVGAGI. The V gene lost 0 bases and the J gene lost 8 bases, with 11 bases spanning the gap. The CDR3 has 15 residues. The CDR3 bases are TGTGCCAGCAGTTACTCGGCCGGACGGGATTCACCCCTCCACTTT. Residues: CASSYSAGRDSPLHF.

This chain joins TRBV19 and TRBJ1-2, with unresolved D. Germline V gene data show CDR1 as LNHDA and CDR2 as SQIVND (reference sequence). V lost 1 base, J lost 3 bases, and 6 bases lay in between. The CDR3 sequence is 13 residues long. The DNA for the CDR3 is TGTGCCAGTAGTATAGGCTGGGACTATGGCTACACCTTC. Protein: CASSIGWDYGYTF. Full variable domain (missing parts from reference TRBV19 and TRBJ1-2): DGGITQSPKYLFRKEGQNVTLSCEQNLNHDAMYWYRQDPGQGLRLIYYSQIVNDFQKGDIAEGYSVSREKKESFPLTVTSAQKNPTAFYLCASSIGWDYGYTFGSGTRLTVV.

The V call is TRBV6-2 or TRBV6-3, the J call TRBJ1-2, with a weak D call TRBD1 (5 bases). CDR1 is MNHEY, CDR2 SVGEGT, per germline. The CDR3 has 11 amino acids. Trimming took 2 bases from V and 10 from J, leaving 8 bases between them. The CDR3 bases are TGTGCCAGCAGTTACGGGGGGACCTACACCTTC. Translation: CASSYGGTYTF.

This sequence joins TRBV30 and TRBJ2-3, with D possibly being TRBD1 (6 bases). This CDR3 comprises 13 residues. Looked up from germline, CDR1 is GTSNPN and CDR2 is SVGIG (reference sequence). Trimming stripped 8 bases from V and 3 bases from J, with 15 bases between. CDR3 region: CAGDTYVTDTQYF. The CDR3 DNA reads TGTGCCGGGGACACTTACGTTACAGATACGCAGTATTTT.

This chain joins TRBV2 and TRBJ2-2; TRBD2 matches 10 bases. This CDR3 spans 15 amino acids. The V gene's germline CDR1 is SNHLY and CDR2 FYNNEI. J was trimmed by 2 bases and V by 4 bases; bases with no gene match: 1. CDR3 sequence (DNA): TGTGCCAGCAGTGGGACTAGCGGAAACACCGGGGAGCTGTTTTTT. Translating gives CASSGTSGNTGELFF.

CDR3 in amino acids: CATGTGTGAPYEQYF. CDR3 sequence (DNA): TGTGCCACCGGAACCGGGACAGGGGCCCCCTACGAGCAGTACTTC. This sequence joins TRBV15 and TRBJ2-7; 10 nucleotides agree with TRBD1. CDR1 is LNHNV and CDR2 is YYDKDF in the germline V gene (reference sequence). The CDR3 length is 15 residues. J gave up 2 bases and V 8 bases, and 9 bases lay outside the gene matches.

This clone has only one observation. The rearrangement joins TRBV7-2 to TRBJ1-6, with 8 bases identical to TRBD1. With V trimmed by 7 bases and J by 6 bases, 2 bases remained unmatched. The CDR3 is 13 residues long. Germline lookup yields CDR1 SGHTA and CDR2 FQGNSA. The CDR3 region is CASNDRGNSPLHF. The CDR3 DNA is TGTGCCAGCAACGACAGGGGTAATTCACCCCTCCACTTT.

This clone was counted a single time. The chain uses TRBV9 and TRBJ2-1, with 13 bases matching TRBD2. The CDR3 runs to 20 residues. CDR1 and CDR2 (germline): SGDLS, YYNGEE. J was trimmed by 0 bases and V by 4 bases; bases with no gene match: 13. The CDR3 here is CASSTTTGLAGPSSYNEQFF. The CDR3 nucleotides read TGTGCCAGCAGCACCACTACGGGACTAGCGGGGCCGAGCTCCTACAATGAGCAGTTCTTC.

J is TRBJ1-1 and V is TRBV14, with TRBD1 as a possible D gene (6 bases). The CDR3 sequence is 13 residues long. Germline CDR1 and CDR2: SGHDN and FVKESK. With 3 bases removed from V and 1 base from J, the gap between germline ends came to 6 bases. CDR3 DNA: TGTGCCAGCAGCCAGACAGGGAACACTGAAGCTTTCTTT. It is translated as CASSQTGNTEAFF.

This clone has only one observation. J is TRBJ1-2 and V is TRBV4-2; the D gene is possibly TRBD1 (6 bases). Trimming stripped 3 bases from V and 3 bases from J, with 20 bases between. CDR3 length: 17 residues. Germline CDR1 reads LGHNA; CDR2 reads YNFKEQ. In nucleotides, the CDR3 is TGTGCCAGCAGCCAGATTATGAGCCAAGGGGGGTACTATGGCTACACCTTC. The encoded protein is CASSQIMSQGGYYGYTF.

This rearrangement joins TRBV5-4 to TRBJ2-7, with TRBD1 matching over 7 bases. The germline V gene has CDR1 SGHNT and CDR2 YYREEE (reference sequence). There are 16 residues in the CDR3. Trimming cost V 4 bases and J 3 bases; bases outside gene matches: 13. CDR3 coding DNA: TGTGCCAGCAGCCCGGGACAGATCAACCAACTCTACGAGCAGTACTTC. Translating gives CASSPGQINQLYEQYF.

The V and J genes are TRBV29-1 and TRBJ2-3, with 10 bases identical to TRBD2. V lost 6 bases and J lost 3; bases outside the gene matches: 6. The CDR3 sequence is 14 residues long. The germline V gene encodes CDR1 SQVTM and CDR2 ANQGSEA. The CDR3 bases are TGCAGCGTAGAAACTAGCGGGGCGACAGATACGCAGTATTTT. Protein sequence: CSVETSGATDTQYF.

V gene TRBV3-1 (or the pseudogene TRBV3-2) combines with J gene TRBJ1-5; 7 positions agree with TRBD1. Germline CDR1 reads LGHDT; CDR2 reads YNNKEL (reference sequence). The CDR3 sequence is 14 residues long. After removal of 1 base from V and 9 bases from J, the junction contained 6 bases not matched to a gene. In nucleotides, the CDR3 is TGTGCCAGCAGCCAAGGGAGGGGGCCGCCGCCCCAGCATTTT. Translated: CASSQGRGPPPQHF.

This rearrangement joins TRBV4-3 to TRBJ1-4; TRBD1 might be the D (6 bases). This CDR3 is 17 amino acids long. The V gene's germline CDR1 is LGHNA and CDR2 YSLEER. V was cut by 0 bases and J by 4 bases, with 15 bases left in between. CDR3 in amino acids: CASSQEYRALLNEKLFF. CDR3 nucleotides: TGCGCCAGCAGCCAAGAATACAGGGCCCTCCTTAATGAAAAACTGTTTTTT.

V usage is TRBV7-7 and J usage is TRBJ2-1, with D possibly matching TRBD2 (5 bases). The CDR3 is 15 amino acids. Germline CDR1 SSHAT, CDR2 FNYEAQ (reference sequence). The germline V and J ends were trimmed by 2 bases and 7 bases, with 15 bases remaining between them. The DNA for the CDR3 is TGTGCCAGCAGCTTAAACTCGGGATCGATAAATGAGCAGTTCTTC. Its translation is CASSLNSGSINEQFF.

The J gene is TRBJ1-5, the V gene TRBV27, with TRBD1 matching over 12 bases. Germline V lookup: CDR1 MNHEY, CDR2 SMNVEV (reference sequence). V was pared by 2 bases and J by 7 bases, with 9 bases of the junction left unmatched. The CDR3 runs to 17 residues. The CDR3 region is CASSLVGTGGAGQPQHF. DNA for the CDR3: TGTGCCAGCAGTTTAGTAGGGACAGGGGGCGCAGGGCAGCCCCAGCATTTT.

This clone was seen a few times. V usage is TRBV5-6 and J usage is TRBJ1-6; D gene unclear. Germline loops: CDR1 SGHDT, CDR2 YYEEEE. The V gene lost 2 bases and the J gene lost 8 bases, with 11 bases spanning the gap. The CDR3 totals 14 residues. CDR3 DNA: TGTGCCAGCAGCTTCCCGGGAAACTATTCACCCCTCCACTTT. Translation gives CASSFPGNYSPLHF.

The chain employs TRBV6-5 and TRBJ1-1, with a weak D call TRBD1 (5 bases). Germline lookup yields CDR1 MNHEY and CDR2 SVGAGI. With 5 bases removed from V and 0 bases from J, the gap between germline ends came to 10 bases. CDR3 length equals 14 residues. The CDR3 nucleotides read TGTGCCAGCAGTACTGGACACATGAACACTGAAGCTTTCTTT. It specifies CASSTGHMNTEAFF.

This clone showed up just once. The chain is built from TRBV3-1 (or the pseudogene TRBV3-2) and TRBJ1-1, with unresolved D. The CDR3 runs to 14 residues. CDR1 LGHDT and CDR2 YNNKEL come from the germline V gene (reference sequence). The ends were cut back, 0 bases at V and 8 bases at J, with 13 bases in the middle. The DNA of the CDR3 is TGTGCCAGCAGCCAAGATTCCCGGGGTTCGGAAGCTTTCTTT. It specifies CASSQDSRGSEAFF.